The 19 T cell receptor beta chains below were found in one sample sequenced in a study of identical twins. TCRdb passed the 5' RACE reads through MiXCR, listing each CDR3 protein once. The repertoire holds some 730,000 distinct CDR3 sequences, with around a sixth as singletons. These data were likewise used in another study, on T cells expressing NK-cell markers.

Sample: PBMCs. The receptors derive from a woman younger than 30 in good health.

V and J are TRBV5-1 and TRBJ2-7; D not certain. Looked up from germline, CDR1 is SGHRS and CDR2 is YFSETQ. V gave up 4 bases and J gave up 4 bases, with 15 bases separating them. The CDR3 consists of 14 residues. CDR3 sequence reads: CASSDLGPGYEQYF. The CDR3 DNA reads TGCGCCAGCAGCGACCTAGGACCCGGGTACGAGCAGTACTTC.

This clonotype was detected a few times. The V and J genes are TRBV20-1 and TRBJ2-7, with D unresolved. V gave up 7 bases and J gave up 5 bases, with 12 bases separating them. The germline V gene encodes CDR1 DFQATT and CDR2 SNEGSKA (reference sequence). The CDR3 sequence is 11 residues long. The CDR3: CSVRRIDEQYF. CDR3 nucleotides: TGCAGTGTTCGGCGGATCGACGAGCAGTACTTC.

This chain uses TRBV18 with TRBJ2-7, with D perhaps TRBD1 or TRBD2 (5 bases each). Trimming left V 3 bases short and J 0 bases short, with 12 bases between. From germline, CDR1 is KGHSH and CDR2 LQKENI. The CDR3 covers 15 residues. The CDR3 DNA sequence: TGTGCCAGCTCACCTTATTTCGGGACCTCCTACGAGCAGTACTTC. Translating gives CASSPYFGTSYEQYF.

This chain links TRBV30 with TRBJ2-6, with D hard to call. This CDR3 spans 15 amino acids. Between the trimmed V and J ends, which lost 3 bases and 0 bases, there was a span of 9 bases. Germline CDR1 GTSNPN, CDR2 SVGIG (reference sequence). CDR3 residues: CAWSRLSSGANVLTF. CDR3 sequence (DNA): TGTGCCTGGAGCCGACTGAGCTCTGGGGCCAACGTCCTGACTTTC.

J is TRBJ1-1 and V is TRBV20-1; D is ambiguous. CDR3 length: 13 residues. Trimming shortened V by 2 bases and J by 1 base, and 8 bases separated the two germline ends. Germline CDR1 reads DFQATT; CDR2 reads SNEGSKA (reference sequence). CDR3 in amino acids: CSARPISNTEAFF. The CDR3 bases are TGCAGTGCTAGACCCATCTCGAACACTGAAGCTTTCTTT.

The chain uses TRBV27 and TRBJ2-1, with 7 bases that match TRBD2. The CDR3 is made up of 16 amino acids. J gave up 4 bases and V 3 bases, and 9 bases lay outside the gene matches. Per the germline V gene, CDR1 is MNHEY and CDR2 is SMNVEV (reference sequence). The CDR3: CASSFDLGGPYNEQFF. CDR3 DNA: TGTGCCAGCAGTTTTGATCTGGGAGGGCCGTACAATGAGCAGTTCTTC.

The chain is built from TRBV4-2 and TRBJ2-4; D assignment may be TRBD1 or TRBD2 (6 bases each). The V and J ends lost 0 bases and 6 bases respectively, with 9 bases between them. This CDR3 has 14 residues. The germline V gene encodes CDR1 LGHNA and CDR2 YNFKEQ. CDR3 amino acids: CASSQEEGGNIQYF. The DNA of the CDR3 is TGTGCCAGCAGCCAAGAAGAGGGGGGAAACATTCAGTACTTC.

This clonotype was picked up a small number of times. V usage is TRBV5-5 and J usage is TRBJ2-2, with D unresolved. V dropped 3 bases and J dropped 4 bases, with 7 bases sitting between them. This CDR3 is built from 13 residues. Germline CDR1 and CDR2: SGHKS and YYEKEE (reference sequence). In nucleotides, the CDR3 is TGTGCCAGCAGCTCCTATCTCACCGGGGAGCTGTTTTTT. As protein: CASSSYLTGELFF.

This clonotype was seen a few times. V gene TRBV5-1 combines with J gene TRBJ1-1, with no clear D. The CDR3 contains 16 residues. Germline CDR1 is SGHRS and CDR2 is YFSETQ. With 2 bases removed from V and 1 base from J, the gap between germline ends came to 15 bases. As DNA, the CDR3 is TGCGCCAGCAGCTTTGGCCGGGTTGGACCGAACACTGAAGCTTTCTTT. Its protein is CASSFGRVGPNTEAFF.

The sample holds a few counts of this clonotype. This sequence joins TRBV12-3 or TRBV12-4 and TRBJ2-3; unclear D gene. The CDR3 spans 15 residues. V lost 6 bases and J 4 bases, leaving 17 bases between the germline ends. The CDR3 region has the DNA TGTGCCAGCAGCCTCAGGATGGGATTGGCAGATACGCAGTATTTT. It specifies CASSLRMGLADTQYF.

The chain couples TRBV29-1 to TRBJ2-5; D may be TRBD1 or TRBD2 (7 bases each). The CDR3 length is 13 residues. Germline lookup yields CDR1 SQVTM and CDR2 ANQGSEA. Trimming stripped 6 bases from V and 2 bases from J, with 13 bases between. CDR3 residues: CSVGRGQQETQYF. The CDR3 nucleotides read TGCAGCGTGGGGAGGGGACAGCAAGAGACCCAGTACTTC. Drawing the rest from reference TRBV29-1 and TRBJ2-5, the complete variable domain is SAVISQKPSRDICQRGTSLTIQCQVDSQVTMMFWYRQQPGQSLTLIATANQGSEATYESGFVIDKFPISRPNLTFSTLTVSNMSPEDSSIYLCSVGRGQQETQYFGPGTRLLVL.

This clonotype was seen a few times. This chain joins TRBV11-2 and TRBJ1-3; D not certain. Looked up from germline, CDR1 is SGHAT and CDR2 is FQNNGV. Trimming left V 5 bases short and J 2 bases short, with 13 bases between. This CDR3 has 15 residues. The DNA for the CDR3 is TGTGCCAGCAGCCACACAGACGGTACTGGAAACACCATATATTTT. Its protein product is CASSHTDGTGNTIYF.

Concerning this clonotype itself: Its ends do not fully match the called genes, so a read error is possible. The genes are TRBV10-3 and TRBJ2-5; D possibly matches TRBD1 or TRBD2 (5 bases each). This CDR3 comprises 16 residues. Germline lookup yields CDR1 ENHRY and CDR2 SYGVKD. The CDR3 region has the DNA TGTGCCATCAGTAAGTCAACCGGGACCACACAAGAGACCCAGTACTTC. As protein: CAISKSTGTTQETQYF.

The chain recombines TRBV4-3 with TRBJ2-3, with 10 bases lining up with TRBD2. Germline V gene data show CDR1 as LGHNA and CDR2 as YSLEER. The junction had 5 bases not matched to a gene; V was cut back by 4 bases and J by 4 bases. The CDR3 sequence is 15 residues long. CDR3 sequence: CASSLKAGGADTQYF. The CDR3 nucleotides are TGCGCCAGCAGCCTTAAAGCGGGAGGGGCAGATACGCAGTATTTT.

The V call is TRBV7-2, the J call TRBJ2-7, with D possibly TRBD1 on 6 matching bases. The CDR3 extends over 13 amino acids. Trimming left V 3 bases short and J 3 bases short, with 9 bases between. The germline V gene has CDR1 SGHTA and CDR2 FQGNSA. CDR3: CASSFETGYEQYF. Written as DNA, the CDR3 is TGTGCCAGCAGCTTCGAGACAGGCTACGAGCAGTACTTC. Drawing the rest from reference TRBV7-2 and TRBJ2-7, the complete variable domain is GAGVSQSPSNKVTEKGKDVELRCDPISGHTALYWYRQSLGQGLEFLIYFQGNSAPDKSGLPSDRFSAERTGGSVSTLTIQRTQQEDSAVYLCASSFETGYEQYFGPGTRLTVT.

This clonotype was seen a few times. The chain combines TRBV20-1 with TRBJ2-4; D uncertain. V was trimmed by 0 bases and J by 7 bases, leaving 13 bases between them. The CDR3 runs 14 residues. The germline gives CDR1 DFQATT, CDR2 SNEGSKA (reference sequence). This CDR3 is CSARDSVVSNIQYF. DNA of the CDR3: TGCAGTGCTAGAGATTCCGTGGTGTCGAACATTCAGTACTTC.

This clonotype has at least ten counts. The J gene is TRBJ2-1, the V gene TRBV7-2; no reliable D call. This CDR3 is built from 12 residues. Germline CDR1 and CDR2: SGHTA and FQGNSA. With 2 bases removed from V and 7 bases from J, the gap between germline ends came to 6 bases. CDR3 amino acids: CASSLFANEQFF. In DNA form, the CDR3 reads TGTGCCAGCAGCTTATTCGCGAATGAGCAGTTCTTC.

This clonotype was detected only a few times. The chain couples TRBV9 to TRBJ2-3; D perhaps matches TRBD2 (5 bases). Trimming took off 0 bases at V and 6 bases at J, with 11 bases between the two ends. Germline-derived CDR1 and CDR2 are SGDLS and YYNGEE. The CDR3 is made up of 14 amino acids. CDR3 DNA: TGTGCCAGCAGCGTAGGTCGGGAAGTGGATACGCAGTATTTT. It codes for CASSVGREVDTQYF. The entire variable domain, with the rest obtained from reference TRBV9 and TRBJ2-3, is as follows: DSGVTQTPKHLITATGQRVTLRCSPRSGDLSVYWYQQSLDQGLQFLIQYYNGEERAKGNILERFSAQQFPDLHSELNLSSLELGDSALYFCASSVGREVDTQYFGPGTRLTVL.

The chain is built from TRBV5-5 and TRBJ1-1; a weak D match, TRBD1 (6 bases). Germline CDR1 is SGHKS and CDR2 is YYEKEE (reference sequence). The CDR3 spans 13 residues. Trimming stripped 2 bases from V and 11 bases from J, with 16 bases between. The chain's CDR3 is CASSFGQLKLAFF. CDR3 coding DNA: TGTGCCAGCAGCTTCGGACAGCTCAAGTTGGCTTTCTTT.